This T cell receptor beta chain was observed in a study of CD8+CD57+ T cells in acquired aplastic anemia. The count of this clonotype is one. V was pared by 5 bases and J by 2 bases, with 5 bases between. This CDR3 is built from 12 residues. Germline CDR1 ENHRY, CDR2 SYGVKD. All sequencing subjects had displayed CD8+CD57+ cell expansion on flow cytometry. Genomic DNA was employed as the template in profiling TCR beta VDJ and CDR3. Via MiXCR, TCRdb re-called the reads, giving one row per CDR3 protein. The sample has nearly 60,000 distinct CDR3 sequences; approximately 54% are singletons. The sample comprised sorted CD4+, CD8+, or CD8+CD57+ T cells (not recorded which) from PBMCs. The sequence was collected from a human donor with aplastic anemia. The gene calls are TRBV10-3 and TRBJ2-3; unclear D gene. The CDR3 DNA is TGTGCCATCAGTTCCTTCACAGATACGCAGTATTTT. Its protein is CAISSFTDTQYF.